The text below deals with one T cell receptor (beta chain). The assay was immunoSEQ multiplex PCR, and TCRdb's table has in-frame clones only and misses some. The data show tens of thousands of clones, with more than 75% seen just once and over 0.5% held by the top ten. The sample is drawn from a study of T cell changes during pregnancy in multiple sclerosis. V gave up 9 bases and J gave up 4 bases, with 15 bases separating them. This CDR3 has 13 amino acids. From germline, CDR1 is LNHDA and CDR2 SQIVND (reference sequence). The clonotype originates from a female donor with multiple sclerosis, enrolled in a pregnancy study. The V call is TRBV19, the J call TRBJ2-5, with D perhaps TRBD2 (6 bases). The sequencing used CD4+ T cells from peripheral blood mononuclear cells, collected in the first trimester of pregnancy. The CDR3 DNA sequence: TGTGCCAGCCAGGAGGGCCCCGGAGAGACCCAGTACTTC. Its translation: CASQEGPGETQYF.